Here is one TCR beta chain with its context. Its antigen is unknown. The CDR3 is made up of 13 amino acids. The trim removed 1 base at V and 9 bases at J, leaving 3 bases unmatched. Per germline, CDR1 LGHNA and CDR2 YSLEER. Per sample, the assay covered about 9.5 x 10^4 TCR templates. The table came from immunoSEQ multiplex PCR; TCRdb's copy has only in-frame clones and leaves some out. The data show over 65,000 clones, roughly 93% seen once. This sample stems from a study of siplizumab effects on memory and regulatory T cells. Study conclusions and caveats: Alloreactive sequences from unstimulated CD4+ memory cells fell significantly with siplizumab. Suppressive capability of dividing Tregs from siplizumab cultures went unverified.

V and J are TRBV4-3 and TRBJ2-1; 7 positions agree with TRBD2. Specimen: CD8+ T cells sorted from blood. The sequence derives from a human donor in good health. CDR3 amino acids: CASSQGSGGEQFF. The CDR3 DNA is TGCGCCAGCAGCCAAGGGTCGGGGGGTGAGCAGTTCTTC.